This T cell receptor beta chain was sequenced for a study of blood T cell repertoires in COVID-19. The germline V and J ends were trimmed by 7 bases and 4 bases, with 22 bases remaining between them. The CDR3 is made up of 15 amino acids. CDR1 and CDR2 (germline): SQVTM, ANQGSEA. Donors were grouped by their self-reported clinical history. As originally analysed: Amplification with reference gene primers provided the estimates of nucleated cell counts. Measured with immunoSEQ multiplex PCR; TCRdb has only the in-frame clones, and not every one. The V and J calls and clone size were taken over from that table, and D and trimming were inferred from the DNA. The sample contains around 150,000 clones, 65% to 85% of which appear only once.

This chain joins TRBV29-1 and TRBJ1-2; perhaps TRBD1 as D (5 bases). The receptor was isolated from a man aged 40-55 years who had recovered from COVID-19. The sequencing input was PBMCs or T cells enriched from blood (not recorded which). The CDR3 loop is CSAAESTGNPYGYTF. The CDR3 nucleotides read TGCAGCGCTGCTGAATCTACAGGAAACCCCTATGGCTACACCTTC.